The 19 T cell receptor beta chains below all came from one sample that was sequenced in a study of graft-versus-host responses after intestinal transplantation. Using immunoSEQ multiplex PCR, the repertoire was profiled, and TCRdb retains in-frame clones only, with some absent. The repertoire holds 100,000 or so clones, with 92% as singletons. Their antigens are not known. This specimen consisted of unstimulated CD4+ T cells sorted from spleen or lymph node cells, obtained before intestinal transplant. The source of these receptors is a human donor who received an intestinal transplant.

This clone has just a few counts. The CDR3 spells CASSPNPTNDYGYTF. CDR3 coding DNA: TGTGCCAGCTCACCCAACCCGACAAACGACTATGGCTACACCTTC. The genes are TRBV18 and TRBJ1-2; D not resolved. Trimming pared 3 bases from V and 3 bases from J, leaving 14 bases between. Looked up from germline, CDR1 is KGHSH and CDR2 is LQKENI. The CDR3 extends over 15 amino acids.

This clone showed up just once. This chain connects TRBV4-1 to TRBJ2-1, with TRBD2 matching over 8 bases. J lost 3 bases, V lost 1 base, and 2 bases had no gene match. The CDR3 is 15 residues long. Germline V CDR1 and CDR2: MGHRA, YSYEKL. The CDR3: CASSQAGLDYNEQFF. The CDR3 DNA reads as TGCGCCAGCAGCCAAGCGGGACTAGACTACAATGAGCAGTTCTTC.

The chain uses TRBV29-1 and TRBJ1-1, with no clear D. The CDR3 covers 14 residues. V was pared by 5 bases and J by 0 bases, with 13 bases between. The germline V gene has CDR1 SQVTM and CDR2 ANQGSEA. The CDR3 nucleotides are TGCAGCGTTACGTGGCTTTTTCTGAACACTGAAGCTTTCTTT. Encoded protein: CSVTWLFLNTEAFF.

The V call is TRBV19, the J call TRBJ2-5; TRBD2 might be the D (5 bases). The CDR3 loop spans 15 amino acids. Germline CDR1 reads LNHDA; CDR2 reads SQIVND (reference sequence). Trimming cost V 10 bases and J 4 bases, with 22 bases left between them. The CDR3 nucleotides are TGTGCCACCAGTTCCGGTGTAACTAGAAGAGAGACCCAGTACTTC. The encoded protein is CATSSGVTRRETQYF.

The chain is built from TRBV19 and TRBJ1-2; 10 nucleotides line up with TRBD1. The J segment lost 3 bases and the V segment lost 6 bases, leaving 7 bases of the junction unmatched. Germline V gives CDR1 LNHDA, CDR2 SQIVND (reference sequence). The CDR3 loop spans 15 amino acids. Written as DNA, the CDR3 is TGTGCCAGTAGATGGACAGGGGGAGTTGACTATGGCTACACCTTC. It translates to CASRWTGGVDYGYTF.

The CDR3 loop is CASSIVRTGAYEQYF. DNA for the CDR3: TGTGCCAGTAGTATAGTACGGACAGGGGCATACGAGCAGTACTTC. The chain recombines TRBV19 with TRBJ2-7; TRBD1 matches 9 bases. Looked up from germline, CDR1 is LNHDA and CDR2 is SQIVND (reference sequence). J lost 4 bases, V lost 1 base, and 5 bases had no gene match. The CDR3 is 15 residues long.

The chain's CDR3 is CASSALNRAVSGNTIYF. In DNA form, the CDR3 reads TGTGCCAGTAGTGCTTTAAACCGAGCCGTCTCTGGAAACACCATATATTTT. The chain is built from TRBV19 and TRBJ1-3; D ambiguous. Trimming cost V 5 bases and J 0 bases, with 17 bases left between them. The CDR3 totals 17 residues. Germline V CDR1 and CDR2: LNHDA, SQIVND (reference sequence).

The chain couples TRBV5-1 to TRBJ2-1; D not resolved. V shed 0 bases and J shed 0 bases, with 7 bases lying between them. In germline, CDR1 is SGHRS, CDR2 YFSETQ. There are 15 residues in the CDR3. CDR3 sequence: CASSLGASSYNEQFF. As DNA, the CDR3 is TGCGCCAGCAGCTTGGGCGCAAGCTCCTACAATGAGCAGTTCTTC.

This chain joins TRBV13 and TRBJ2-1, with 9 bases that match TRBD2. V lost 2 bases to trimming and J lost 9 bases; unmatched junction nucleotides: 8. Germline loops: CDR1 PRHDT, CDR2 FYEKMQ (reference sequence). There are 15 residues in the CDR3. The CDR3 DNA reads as TGTGCCAGCAGCTTATCGCGGGGGGGCAATTTTGAGCAGTTCTTC. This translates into CASSLSRGGNFEQFF.

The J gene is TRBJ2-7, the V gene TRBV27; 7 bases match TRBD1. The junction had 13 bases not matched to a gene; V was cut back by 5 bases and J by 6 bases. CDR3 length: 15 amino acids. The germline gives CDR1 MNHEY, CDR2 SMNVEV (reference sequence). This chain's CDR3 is CASSLAGRDRAEQYF. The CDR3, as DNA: TGTGCCAGCAGTCTAGCAGGCCGGGACAGAGCCGAGCAGTACTTC.

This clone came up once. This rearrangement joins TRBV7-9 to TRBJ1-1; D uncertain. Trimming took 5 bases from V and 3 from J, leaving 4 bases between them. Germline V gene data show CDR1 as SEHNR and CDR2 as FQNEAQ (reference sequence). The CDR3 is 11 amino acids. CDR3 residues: CASSPYTEAFF. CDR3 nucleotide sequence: TGTGCCAGCAGCCCATACACTGAAGCTTTCTTT.

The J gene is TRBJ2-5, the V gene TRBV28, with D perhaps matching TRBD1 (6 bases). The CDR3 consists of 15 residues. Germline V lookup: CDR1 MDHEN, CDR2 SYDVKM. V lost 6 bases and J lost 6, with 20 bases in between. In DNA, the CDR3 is TGTGCCAGCAGACGTGGGGGCACGGGGCTTAAGACCCAGTACTTC. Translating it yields CASRRGGTGLKTQYF.

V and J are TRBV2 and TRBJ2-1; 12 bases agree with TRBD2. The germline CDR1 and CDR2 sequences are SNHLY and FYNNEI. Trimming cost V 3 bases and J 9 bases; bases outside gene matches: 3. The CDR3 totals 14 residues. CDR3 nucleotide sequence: TGTGCCAGCAGTGATATACTAGCGGGAGGTGAGCAGTTCTTC. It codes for CASSDILAGGEQFF.

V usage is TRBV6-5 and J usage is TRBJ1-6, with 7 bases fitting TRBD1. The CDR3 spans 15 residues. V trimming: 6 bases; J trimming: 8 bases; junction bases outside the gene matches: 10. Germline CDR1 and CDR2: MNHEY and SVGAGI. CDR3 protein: CASSRAGTAHSPLHF. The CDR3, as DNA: TGTGCCAGCAGCCGCGCCGGGACAGCGCATTCACCCCTCCACTTT.

The DNA of the CDR3 is TGTGCCAGTAAGAACAGGGGGCATGAGCAGTTCTTC. Translating it yields CASKNRGHEQFF. V gene TRBV27 combines with J gene TRBJ2-1; 9 bases agree with TRBD1. CDR1 and CDR2 from the germline V gene are MNHEY and SMNVEV (reference sequence). The junction had 5 bases not matched to a gene; V was cut back by 9 bases and J by 8 bases. The CDR3 is 12 residues long.

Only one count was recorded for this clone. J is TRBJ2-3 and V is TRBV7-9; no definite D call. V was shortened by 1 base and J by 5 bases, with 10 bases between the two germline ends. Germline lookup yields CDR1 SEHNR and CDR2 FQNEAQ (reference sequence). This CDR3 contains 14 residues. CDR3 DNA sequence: TGTGCCAGCAGCTTAGTGGTAGCTGGAGATACGCAGTATTTT. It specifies CASSLVVAGDTQYF.

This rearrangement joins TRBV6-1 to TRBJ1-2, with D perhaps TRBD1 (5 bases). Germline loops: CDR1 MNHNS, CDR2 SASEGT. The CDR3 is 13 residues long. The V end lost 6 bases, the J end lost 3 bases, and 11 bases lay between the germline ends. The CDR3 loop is CASSSGGYYGYTF. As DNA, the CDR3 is TGTGCCAGCAGCTCTGGGGGGTACTATGGCTACACCTTC.

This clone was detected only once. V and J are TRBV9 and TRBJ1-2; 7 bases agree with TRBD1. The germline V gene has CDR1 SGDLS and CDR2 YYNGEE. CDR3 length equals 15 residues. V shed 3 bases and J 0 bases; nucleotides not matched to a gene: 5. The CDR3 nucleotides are TGTGCCAGCAGCGGAAGACAGGGAGCTAACTATGGCTACACCTTC. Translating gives CASSGRQGANYGYTF.

The CDR3 loop is CASSDGGETQYF. The CDR3 region has the DNA TGCGCCAGCAGTGACGGAGGGGAGACCCAGTACTTC. The chain joins TRBV10-2 to TRBJ2-5, with D possibly TRBD2 on 6 matching bases. Looked up from germline, CDR1 is WSHSY and CDR2 is SAAADI. The V gene lost 3 bases and the J gene lost 5 bases, with 7 bases spanning the gap. This CDR3 has 12 residues.